This TCR beta chain was recovered during a study of T cell responses to AZD1222 COVID-19 vaccine (dated by TCRdb to about 2021). Background on the whole study: A total of 233 trial participants underwent TCR sequencing, of whom around 200 received two doses of AZD1222 and some 26 received two doses of the MenACWY control vaccine. Trial participants were enrolled by age into subgroups of 18-55, 56-69 and 70-plus years, and around 150, 28 and 57 TCR-sequenced participants, respectively, were included in these subgroups.

A remark on this clone: Its recognized antigen is unknown. Base qualities are not at hand, and no much larger clone is one base apart.

The CDR3 regions of human TCRbeta chains were subjected to immunosequencing. Per the authors' processing: TCRs in the repertoires were compared against a reference library of SARS-CoV-2-specific TCRs that had been generated with the MIRA antigen-specificity platform. Breadth was defined as the fraction of unique TCRs that were SARS-CoV-2-associated. Depth was defined as the fraction of total T cells that were SARS-CoV-2-associated. Each spike-specific TCR was assigned to its reactive spike region and to a CD4 or CD8 class using the MIRA data. Log10-transformed breadth and depth values were compared by one-way ANOVA with Sidak's multiple comparisons tests. Drawn from immuneACCESS, this table holds only the in-frame rearrangements with V and J called that TCRdb kept. Clones are partly lost; checked studies trace under half to an unresolved V gene and leave the rest unexplained. V and J calls and clone size are given by that table; D and trimming were obtained from the DNA. The sample has about 140,000 clones on record, 85% to 95% of them singletons. Of the sample, 12% falls within the top ten clones.

V is reduced by 5 bases and J by 5 bases, leaving a spacing of 9 bases between them. Sequences MNHEY (CDR1) and SMNVEV (CDR2) are obtained from the germline V gene (reference sequence). CDR3 length: 13 amino acids, cysteine to phenylalanine. Only the CDR3 region is kept as DNA, spanning 39 bases read in frame from base 1. The investigation overall reported the following: Conclusions about previously exposed vaccinees are limited, since just six or seven AZD1222 recipients were seropositive for SARS-CoV-2 at baseline. Vaccine-associated CD4 TCRs spanned the whole spike protein, with dominant responses in regions 160-218 and 743-854. Participants were mostly white British and included more females than males, and it was suggested by the authors that clonal diversity may have been underestimated. Because no day 14 peak-response samples were available, repertoires were characterized only after the peak T cell response. Epitopes outside the regions mutated in the B.1.351 and B.1.1.7 variants were reportedly recognized by nearly half of the unique spike-specific TCRs. The 56-69-year group was small, and its depth increase did not reach significance, likely because of low power. Spike-specific TCR breadth and depth rose significantly after two AZD1222 doses compared with day 0 and with MenACWY recipients.

In the paper's terms, the time point label means: sample from adult after SARS-CoV-2 infection, after symptom onset. A couple of convalescent COVID-19 patients, sampled after symptom onset from adults with prior SARS-CoV-2 infection, were also TCR-sequenced for comparison. The sample was peripheral blood, taken after recovery from COVID-19. This receptor chain uses TRBV27 and TRBJ2-2; TRBD2 is perhaps the D gene, given 6 matching bases. The TCR was taken from an adult who had recovered from COVID-19. The CDR3 protein is CASSAGRTGELFF. The DNA sequence is given as TGTGCCAGCAGTGCTGGGAGGACCGGGGAGCTGTTTTTT.